Each of the 5 T cell receptor beta chains below was sequenced from the same sample in a study of response to subunit inactivated influenza vaccine. TCRdb re-called the RT-PCR reads with MiXCR, one entry per CDR3 protein. The sample yields more than 400,000 distinct CDR3 sequences, around 7.7% seen once. The sequencing used PBMCs from blood, collected less than 30 months after vaccination. The receptors originated from a man between 50 and 69 years old who received an inactivated influenza vaccine.

The sample holds a few counts of this clonotype. The J gene is TRBJ2-3, the V gene TRBV5-1, with TRBD2 matching over 7 bases. V lost 1 base to trimming and J lost 6 bases; unmatched junction nucleotides: 14. There are 17 residues in the CDR3. Germline V lookup: CDR1 SGHRS, CDR2 YFSETQ. In nucleotides, the CDR3 is TGCGCCAGCAGCTTGAGTTGGGACTACGATGGCCGCGATACGCAGTATTTT. It is translated as CASSLSWDYDGRDTQYF.

The table lists this clonotype with a few counts. The genes are TRBV9 and TRBJ1-5; D is uncertain. Trimming removed 0 bases at V and 4 bases at J, with 5 bases between. The CDR3 spans 13 residues. The germline CDR1 and CDR2 sequences are SGDLS and YYNGEE. CDR3 region: CASSVDWNQPQHF. The CDR3 DNA sequence: TGTGCCAGCAGCGTAGATTGGAATCAGCCCCAGCATTTT.

This clonotype was observed many times. The chain joins TRBV15 to TRBJ1-2, with 7 nucleotides matching TRBD1. CDR1 and CDR2 (germline): LNHNV, YYDKDF (reference sequence). The CDR3 sequence is 16 residues long. The V and J ends lost 0 bases and 9 bases, in that order; junction bases with no gene match: 13. Written as DNA, the CDR3 is TGTGCCACCAGCAGAGATATTAAAATGGCAGGGGGGAGCTACACCTTC. Protein product: CATSRDIKMAGGSYTF.

This chain joins TRBV18 and TRBJ2-4; 7 nucleotides align to TRBD1. This CDR3 comprises 19 residues. With V trimmed by 2 bases and J by 0 bases, 13 bases remained unmatched. CDR1 and CDR2 (germline): KGHSH, LQKENI. DNA of the CDR3: TGTGCCAGCTCACCAGACAGGGCCCGAGAAATTCTAGCCAAAAACATTCAGTACTTC. It translates to CASSPDRAREILAKNIQYF.

The rearrangement joins TRBV12-3 or TRBV12-4 to TRBJ1-4; a weak D match, TRBD1 (6 bases). CDR3 length equals 18 residues. V lost 3 bases and J 8 bases, leaving 25 bases between the germline ends. The CDR3 nucleotides are TGTGCCAGCAGTTTTGGCAGGGGAGGTGAGGGGTATCGGGAAAAACTGTTTTTT. Translated: CASSFGRGGEGYREKLFF.